These T cell receptor beta chains were read from a single sample in a study of T cell responses to AZD1222 COVID-19 vaccine. TCRdb keeps only in-frame clones here, not all; method: immunoSEQ multiplex PCR. The sample holds 150,000 to 200,000 clones, approximately 91% seen once. The sequences come from peripheral blood, collected on day 0 of AZD1222 vaccination. The receptors were gathered from an adult in good health. Both conserved end residues are part of each CDR3. The D gene is left open where the match is weak. Some rows have no size entry. The others give once, few or many, or a class for an expanded clone.

>NA|TRBJ2-7|TRBV2|NA
TGTGCCAGCAGTGAATTCCGGCAGGGGACCTACGAGCAGTACTTC
CASSEFRQGTYEQYF
>few|TRBJ2-7|TRBV11-2|NA
TGTGCCAGCAGCTTACAGACTAGCTACGAGCAGTACTTC
CASSLQTSYEQYF
>NA|TRBJ1-5|TRBV11-2|NA
TGTGCCAGCAGCCGAATAGGTGATCAGCCCCAGCATTTT
CASSRIGDQPQHF
>NA|TRBJ1-1|TRBV4-3|NA
TGCGCCAGCAGCCACTTGGGGGTCAACACTGAAGCTTTCTTT
CASSHLGVNTEAFF
>once|TRBJ2-1|TRBV29-1|NA
TGCAGCGGTGTCCGGGACCCCTACAATGAGCAGTTCTTC
CSGVRDPYNEQFF
>NA|TRBJ1-1|TRBV21-1|NA
TGTGCCAGCAGCACAAAACAGGCGCAGGGGAACACTGAAGCTTTCTTT
CASSTKQAQGNTEAFF
>few|TRBJ2-2|TRBV2|TRBD1
TGTGCCAGCACAACCCGGGAGGGACAGGGGGTAGGGGAGCTGTTTTTT
CASTTREGQGVGELFF
>once|TRBJ1-1|TRBV2|NA
TGTGCCAGCAGCAGAGGGACACTGGGCACTGAAGCTTTCTTT
CASSRGTLGTEAFF
>NA|TRBJ1-2|TRBV12-3/TRBV12-4|NA
TGTGCCAGCAGTTTGGAGGGGCACTATGGCTACACCTTC
CASSLEGHYGYTF
>NA|TRBJ1-5|TRBV2|TRBD1
TGTGCCAGCAGTGGACAGGGTCTTCAGCCCCAGCATTTT
CASSGQGLQPQHF
>NA|TRBJ1-5|TRBV2|NA
TGTGCCAGCAGTGAAGTATCGGGGCTTTGGGGCAATCAGCCCCAGCATTTT
CASSEVSGLWGNQPQHF
>NA|TRBJ1-5|TRBV19|TRBD1
TGTGCCAGTAGTGGTGGACAGGGTCTGGGCAATCAGCCCCAGCATTTT
CASSGGQGLGNQPQHF
>NA|TRBJ2-3|TRBV5-1|TRBD2
TGCGCCAGCAGCTTGGCCCGGGGCGGGGGAGCCACAGATACGCAGTATTTT
CASSLARGGGATDTQYF
>few|TRBJ2-1|TRBV2|NA
TGTGCCAGCACGACGCGGCCCTACGACAATGAGCAGTTCTTC
CASTTRPYDNEQFF
>NA|TRBJ1-2|TRBV7-9|TRBD1
TGTGCCAGCAGCGCAGCCGGGACAGTGACCTATGGCTACACCTTC
CASSAAGTVTYGYTF
>NA|TRBJ2-7|TRBV5-4|NA
TGTGCCAGCAGCTATGGGAGTGAGCAGTACTTC
CASSYGSEQYF
>NA|TRBJ2-3|TRBV3-1/TRBV3-2|TRBD2
TGTGCCAGCAGCCAAGTTACGGGGGGGCGGCCAGATACGCAGTATTTT
CASSQVTGGRPDTQYF
>few|TRBJ2-7|TRBV11-2|TRBD1
TGTGCCAGCAGCAAGAACAGGGGGCTAACCTACGAGCAGTACTTC
CASSKNRGLTYEQYF
>NA|TRBJ1-6|TRBV11-2|NA
TGTGCCAGCAGCTCCCCGGCGGAGTTCGGACTTAATTATAATTCACCCCTCCACTTT
CASSSPAEFGLNYNSPLHF
>NA|TRBJ1-2|TRBV10-3|NA
TGTGCCATCAGTGAGTTGTTCCCCTCCTATGGCTACACCTTC
CAISELFPSYGYTF
>NA|TRBJ1-2|TRBV18|NA
TGTGCCAGCTCACCACCGGACCACAGGGAATCGTATGGCTACACCTTC
CASSPPDHRESYGYTF
>NA|TRBJ2-5|TRBV10-3|TRBD2
TGTGCCACCTTTGGGACTAGCGGGACTCAAGAGACCCAGTACTTC
CATFGTSGTQETQYF
>NA|TRBJ1-3|TRBV5-3|NA
TGTGCCAGAAGCGAGGGGAGGGACTCTGGAAACACCATATATTTT
CARSEGRDSGNTIYF
>few|TRBJ1-5|TRBV6-4|NA
TGTGCCAGCAGTGACTCGGAGAATCAGCCCCAGCATTTT
CASSDSENQPQHF
>NA|TRBJ2-5|TRBV5-4|TRBD2
TGTGCCAGCAGCTTGGATGGGACTAGCGGGGGAGAGACCCAGTACTTC
CASSLDGTSGGETQYF
>once|TRBJ1-5|TRBV27|NA
TGTGCCAGCAGTTTAGTGATGGGTACGCCCCAGCATTTT
CASSLVMGTPQHF
>NA|TRBJ2-3|TRBV11-1|NA
TGTGCCAGCAGCCAGAGGAGCACAGATACGCAGTATTTT
CASSQRSTDTQYF
>NA|TRBJ2-4|TRBV11-2|TRBD2
TGTGCCAGCAGACGCAGCGGACTAGCGCCAAACGGAGGCAAAAACATTCAGTACTTC
CASRRSGLAPNGGKNIQYF
>NA|TRBJ2-3|TRBV7-7|TRBD1
TGTGCTAGCAGCCCAGACAGGGGTCCAACAGATACGCAGTATTTT
CASSPDRGPTDTQYF
>NA|TRBJ1-6|TRBV6-4|NA
TGTGCCACCCGGACCGAGGACAATTATAATTCACCCCTCCACTTT
CATRTEDNYNSPLHF
>few|TRBJ2-3|TRBV12-3/TRBV12-4|NA
TGTGCCAGCATTCGGGGGTTGGATACGCAGTATTTT
CASIRGLDTQYF
>NA|TRBJ2-3|TRBV4-2|NA
TGTGCCAGCAGCCAAGAACCGTTGAAGGACGGTACGCAGTATTTT
CASSQEPLKDGTQYF
>NA|TRBJ2-2|TRBV7-9|NA
TGTGCCAGCAGCTTGTCGGCGGGTTTTGGGGAGCTGTTTTTT
CASSLSAGFGELFF
>NA|TRBJ1-5|TRBV5-3|TRBD1
TGTGCCAGAAGCCCCAGGACAGGGATTAATCAGCCCCAGCATTTT
CARSPRTGINQPQHF
>once|TRBJ1-2|TRBV6-2/TRBV6-3|NA
TGTGCCAGCAGTTACCTTACGGAAAACTATGGCTACACCTTC
CASSYLTENYGYTF
>NA|TRBJ1-5|TRBV7-2|NA
TGTGCCAGCAGTTCTAATAGCAATCAGCCCCAGCATTTT
CASSSNSNQPQHF
>once|TRBJ2-1|TRBV5-4|TRBD2
TGTGCCAGCAGCTTGGGTAAGCGGGGGGGCCTGGATGAGCAGTTCTTC
CASSLGKRGGLDEQFF